Described below is a single TCR beta chain sequence and its context. TCRdb ran MiXCR on the RT-PCR reads and lists one entry per CDR3 protein. The data show 98,000 or so distinct CDR3 sequences, with around 38% seen just once and 25% to 35% held by the top ten. From germline, CDR1 is LGHNA and CDR2 YSLEER. V dropped 0 bases and J dropped 2 bases, with 5 bases sitting between them. The CDR3 loop spans 13 amino acids. This specimen belongs to a study of patients and donors after allogeneic stem cell transplantation. The chain has TRBV4-3 and TRBJ2-7, with D uncertain. The specimen sequenced was blood, either unsorted or a sorted T cell fraction (not recorded which). The receptor was derived from a human donor who was either an allogeneic HSCT recipient or a stem cell or donor lymphocyte infusion donor (not recorded which). It is not recorded whose cells these are; they may come from a transplant donor. CDR3 DNA sequence: TGCGCCAGCAGCCAAGAGCTCGCCTACGAGCAGTACTTC. Protein product: CASSQELAYEQYF.